This T cell receptor beta chain was identified in a study of T cell responses to AZD1222 COVID-19 vaccine. At the level of the study: Second-dose groups at about 4 or about 12 weeks were pooled. Study-wide findings and caveats: White British ancestry dominated among donors, who included more females, and clonal diversity was possibly underestimated. Reports say nearly half of spike-specific TCRs go after unmutated variant regions.

Germline-derived CDR1 and CDR2 are LNHDA and SQIVND (reference sequence). V dropped 7 bases and J dropped 4 bases, with 16 bases sitting between them. The CDR3 is 14 residues long. Some clones are missing from TCRdb's copy, which holds only in-frame ones; the method was immunoSEQ multiplex PCR. The sample contains about 92,000 clones, roughly 88% of which appear only once. On this clone itself: As yet, its antigen is unknown.

The receptor comes from an adult in good health. Specimen: peripheral blood, collected on day 0 of AZD1222 vaccination. The chain has TRBV19 and TRBJ1-2, with D unresolved. The CDR3 sequence is CASTRTPQFYGYTF. CDR3 DNA: TGTGCCAGTACCAGGACCCCCCAGTTCTATGGCTACACCTTC.